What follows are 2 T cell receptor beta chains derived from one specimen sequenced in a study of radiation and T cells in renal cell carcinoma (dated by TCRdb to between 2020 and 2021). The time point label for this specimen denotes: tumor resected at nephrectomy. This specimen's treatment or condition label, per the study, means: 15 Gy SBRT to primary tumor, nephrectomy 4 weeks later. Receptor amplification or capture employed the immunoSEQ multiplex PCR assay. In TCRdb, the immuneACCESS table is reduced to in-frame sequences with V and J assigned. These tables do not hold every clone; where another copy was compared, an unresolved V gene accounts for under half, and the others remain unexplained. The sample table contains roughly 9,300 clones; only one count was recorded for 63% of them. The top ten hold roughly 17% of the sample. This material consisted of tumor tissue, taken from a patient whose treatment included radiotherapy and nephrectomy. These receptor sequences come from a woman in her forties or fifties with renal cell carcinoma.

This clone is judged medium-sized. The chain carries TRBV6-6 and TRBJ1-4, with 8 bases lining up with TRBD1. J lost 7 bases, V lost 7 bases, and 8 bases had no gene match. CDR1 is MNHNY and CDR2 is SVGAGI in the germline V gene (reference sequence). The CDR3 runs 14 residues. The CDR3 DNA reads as TGTGCCAGCAAGCCGACAGGGGAGGGTGAAAAACTGTTTTTT. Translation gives CASKPTGEGEKLFF.

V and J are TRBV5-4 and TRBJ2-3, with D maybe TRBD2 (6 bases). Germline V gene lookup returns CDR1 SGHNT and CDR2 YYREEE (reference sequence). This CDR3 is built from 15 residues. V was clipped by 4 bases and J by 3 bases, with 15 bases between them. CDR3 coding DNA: TGTGCCAGCAGCCAAGTACGGGAGCCGACAGATACGCAGTATTTT. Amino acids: CASSQVREPTDTQYF. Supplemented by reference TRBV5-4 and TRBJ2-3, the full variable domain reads ETGVTQSPTHLIKTRGQQVTLRCSSQSGHNTVSWYQQALGQGPQFIFQYYREEENGRGNFPPRFSGLQFPNYSSELNVNALELDDSALYLCASSQVREPTDTQYFGPGTRLTVL.